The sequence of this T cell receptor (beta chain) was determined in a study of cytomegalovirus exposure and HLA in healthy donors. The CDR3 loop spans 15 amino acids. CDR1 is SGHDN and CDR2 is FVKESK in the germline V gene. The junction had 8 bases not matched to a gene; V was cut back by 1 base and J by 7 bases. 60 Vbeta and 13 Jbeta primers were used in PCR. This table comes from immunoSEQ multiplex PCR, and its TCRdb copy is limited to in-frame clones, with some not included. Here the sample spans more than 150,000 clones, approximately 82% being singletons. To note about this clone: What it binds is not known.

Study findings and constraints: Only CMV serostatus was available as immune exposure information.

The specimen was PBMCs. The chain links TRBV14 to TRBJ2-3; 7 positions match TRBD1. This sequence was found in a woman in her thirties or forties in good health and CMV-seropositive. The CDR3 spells CASSQVGQTTHTQYF. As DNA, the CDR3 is TGTGCCAGCAGCCAAGTGGGACAGACAACTCATACGCAGTATTTT.